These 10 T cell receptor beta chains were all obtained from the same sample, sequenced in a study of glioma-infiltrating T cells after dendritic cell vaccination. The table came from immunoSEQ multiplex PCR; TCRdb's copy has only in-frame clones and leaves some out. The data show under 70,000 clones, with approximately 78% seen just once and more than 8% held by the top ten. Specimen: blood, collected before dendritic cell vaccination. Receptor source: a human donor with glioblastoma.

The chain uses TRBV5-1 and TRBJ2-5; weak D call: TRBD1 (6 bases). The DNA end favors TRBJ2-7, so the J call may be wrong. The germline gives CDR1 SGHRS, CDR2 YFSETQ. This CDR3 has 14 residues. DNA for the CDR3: TGCGCCAGCAGCTTGTTCGGACAGACCTACGAGCAGTACTTC. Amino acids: CASSLFGQTYEQYF.

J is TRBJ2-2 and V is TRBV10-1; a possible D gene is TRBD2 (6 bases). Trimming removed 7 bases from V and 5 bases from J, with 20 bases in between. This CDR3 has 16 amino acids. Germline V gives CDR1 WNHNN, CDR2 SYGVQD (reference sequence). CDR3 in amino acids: CASILGGQVYTGELFF. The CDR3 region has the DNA TGCGCCAGCATTCTAGGAGGGCAGGTGTATACCGGGGAGCTGTTTTTT.

The CDR3 reads CASDRGPDNSPLHF. CDR3 sequence (DNA): TGTGCCAGCGACAGGGGCCCTGATAATTCACCCCTCCACTTT. This chain links TRBV19 with TRBJ1-6, with TRBD1 identical over 8 bases. Germline trimming cut 9 bases from V and 5 bases from J; bases unmatched to any gene: 6. Germline V lookup: CDR1 LNHDA, CDR2 SQIVND (reference sequence). This CDR3 has 14 amino acids. The full variable domain, in which reference TRBV19 and TRBJ1-6 provide the parts outside the CDR3, is DGGITQSPKYLFRKEGQNVTLSCEQNLNHDAMYWYRQDPGQGLRLIYYSQIVNDFQKGDIAEGYSVSREKKESFPLTVTSAQKNPTAFYLCASDRGPDNSPLHFGNGTRLTVT.

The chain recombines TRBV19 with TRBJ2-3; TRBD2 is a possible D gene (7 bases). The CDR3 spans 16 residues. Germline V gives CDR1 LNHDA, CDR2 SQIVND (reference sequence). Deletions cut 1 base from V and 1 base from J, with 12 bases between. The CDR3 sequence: CASSIGGGQGTDTQYF. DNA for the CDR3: TGTGCCAGTAGTATAGGCGGGGGCCAAGGCACAGATACGCAGTATTTT.

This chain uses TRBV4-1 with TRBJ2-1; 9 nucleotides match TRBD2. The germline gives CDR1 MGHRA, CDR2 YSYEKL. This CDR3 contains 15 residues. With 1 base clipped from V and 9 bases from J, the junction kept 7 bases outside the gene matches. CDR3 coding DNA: TGCGCCAGCAGCCAAGGGCGGGGGGGCCCGGGTGAGCAGTTCTTC. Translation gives CASSQGRGGPGEQFF.

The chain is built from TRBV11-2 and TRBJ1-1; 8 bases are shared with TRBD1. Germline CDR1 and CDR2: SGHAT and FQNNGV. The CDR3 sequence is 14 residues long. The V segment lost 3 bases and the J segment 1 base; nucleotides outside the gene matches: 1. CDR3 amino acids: CASSLQGANTEAFF. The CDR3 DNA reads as TGTGCCAGCAGCTTGCAGGGGGCGAACACTGAAGCTTTCTTT.

This CDR3 reads CASTSPRGLFVGNTIYF. CDR3 coding DNA: TGTGCCAGTACTTCCCCGAGGGGGCTATTCGTAGGAAACACCATATATTTT. This chain connects TRBV19 to TRBJ1-3; 7 positions agree with TRBD1. The length of the CDR3 is 17 residues. V lost 7 bases to trimming and J lost 4 bases; unmatched junction nucleotides: 16. CDR1 and CDR2 (germline): LNHDA, SQIVND (reference sequence).

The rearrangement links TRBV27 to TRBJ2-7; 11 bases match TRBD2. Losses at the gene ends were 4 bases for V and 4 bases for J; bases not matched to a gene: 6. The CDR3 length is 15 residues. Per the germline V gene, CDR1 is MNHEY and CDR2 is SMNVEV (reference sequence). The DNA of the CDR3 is TGTGCCAGCAGTTCATTACTAGCGGGGGTTTACGAGCAGTACTTC. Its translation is CASSSLLAGVYEQYF.

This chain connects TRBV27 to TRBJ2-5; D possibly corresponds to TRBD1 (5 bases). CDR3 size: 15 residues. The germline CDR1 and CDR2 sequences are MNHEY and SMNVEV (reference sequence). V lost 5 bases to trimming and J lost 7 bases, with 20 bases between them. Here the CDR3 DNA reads TGTGCCAGCAGTATGCCCCCACCAACCACAGGGACCCAGTACTTC. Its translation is CASSMPPPTTGTQYF.

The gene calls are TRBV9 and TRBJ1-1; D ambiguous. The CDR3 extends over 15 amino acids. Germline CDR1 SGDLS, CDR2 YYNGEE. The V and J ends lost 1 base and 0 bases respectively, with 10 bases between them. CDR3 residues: CASSVLSGLNTEAFF. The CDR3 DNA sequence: TGTGCCAGCAGCGTATTGTCCGGGTTGAACACTGAAGCTTTCTTT.